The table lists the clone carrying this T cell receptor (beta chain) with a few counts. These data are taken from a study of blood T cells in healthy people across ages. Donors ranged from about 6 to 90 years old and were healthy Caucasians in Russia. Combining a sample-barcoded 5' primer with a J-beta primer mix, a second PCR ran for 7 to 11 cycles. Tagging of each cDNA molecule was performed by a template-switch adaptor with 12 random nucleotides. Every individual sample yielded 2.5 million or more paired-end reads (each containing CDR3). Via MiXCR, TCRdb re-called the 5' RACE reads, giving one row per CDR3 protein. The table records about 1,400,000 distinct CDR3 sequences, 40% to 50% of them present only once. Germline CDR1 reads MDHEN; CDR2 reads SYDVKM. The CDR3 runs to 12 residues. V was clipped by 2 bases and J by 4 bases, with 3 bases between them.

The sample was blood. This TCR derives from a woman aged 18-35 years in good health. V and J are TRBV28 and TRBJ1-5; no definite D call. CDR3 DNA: TGTGCCAGCAGTTTAATTAATCAGCCCCAGCATTTT. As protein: CASSLINQPQHF.